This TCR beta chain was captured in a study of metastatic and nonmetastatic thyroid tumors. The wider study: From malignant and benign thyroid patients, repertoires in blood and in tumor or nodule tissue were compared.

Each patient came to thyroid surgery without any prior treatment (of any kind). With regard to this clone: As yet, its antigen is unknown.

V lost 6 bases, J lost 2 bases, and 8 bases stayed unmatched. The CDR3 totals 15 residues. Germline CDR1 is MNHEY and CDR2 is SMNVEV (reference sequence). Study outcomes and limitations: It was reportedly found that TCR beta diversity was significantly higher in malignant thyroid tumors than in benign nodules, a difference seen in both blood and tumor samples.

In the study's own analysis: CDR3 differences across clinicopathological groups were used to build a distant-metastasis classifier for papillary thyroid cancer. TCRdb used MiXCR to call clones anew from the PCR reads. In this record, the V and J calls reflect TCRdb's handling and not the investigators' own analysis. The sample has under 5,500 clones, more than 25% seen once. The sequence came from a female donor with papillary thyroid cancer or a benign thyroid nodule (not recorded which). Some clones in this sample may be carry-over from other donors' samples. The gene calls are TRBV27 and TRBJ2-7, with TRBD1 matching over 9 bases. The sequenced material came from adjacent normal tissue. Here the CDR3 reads CASSRDRGGPYEQYF. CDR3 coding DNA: TGTGCCAGCAGCCGAGACAGGGGGGGGCCCTACGAGCAGTACTTC.